The 13 T cell receptor beta chains listed next were all sequenced from one sample in a study of blood T cell repertoires in COVID-19 (dated by TCRdb to about 2020). The library was generated by the immunoSEQ multiplex PCR assay. The source is immuneACCESS, and TCRdb retained only in-frame sequences with V and J called. Part of the clones is not carried over; for the studies checked, unresolved V genes explain less than half of this, and the remainder is unexplained. The sample table holds roughly 300,000 clones, of which more than 75% were seen once. The leading ten clones occupy 1.5% to 2% of the sample. Sequencing was done on a sample of peripheral blood. These receptors all stem from a woman in her 50s with acute or convalescent COVID-19.

This rearrangement joins TRBV3-1 (or the pseudogene TRBV3-2) to TRBJ1-2, with 7 nucleotides matching TRBD1. The CDR3 contains 13 residues. The ends lost 4 bases at V and 3 bases at J; junction bases unmatched: 2. The V gene's germline CDR1 is LGHDT and CDR2 YNNKEL (reference sequence). The CDR3 DNA sequence: TGTGCCAGCAGCCGCGGACAGGACTATGGCTACACCTTC. It specifies CASSRGQDYGYTF.

The gene calls are TRBV19 and TRBJ2-7; perhaps TRBD2 as D (6 bases). V lost 3 bases and J lost 3, with 15 bases in between. CDR3 length: 15 amino acids. Germline CDR1 LNHDA, CDR2 SQIVND (reference sequence). The CDR3 sequence is CASSITGRVIYEQYF. In nucleotides, the CDR3 is TGTGCCAGTAGTATCACCGGGAGAGTCATCTACGAGCAGTACTTC.

The chain joins TRBV4-3 to TRBJ2-7; 7 bases are shared with TRBD2. V lost 0 bases and J lost 3; bases outside the gene matches: 8. CDR3 length equals 16 residues. From germline, CDR1 is LGHNA and CDR2 YSLEER. CDR3: CASSQESGGRVYEQYF. CDR3 DNA sequence: TGCGCCAGCAGCCAAGAGTCGGGTGGGAGGGTCTACGAGCAGTACTTC.

This clone has just a few counts. The chain links TRBV10-1 to TRBJ2-7, with TRBD1 as a possible D gene (5 bases). Germline values: CDR1 WNHNN, CDR2 SYGVQD (reference sequence). The V gene lost 6 bases and the J gene lost 3 bases, with 12 bases spanning the gap. The CDR3 sequence is 13 residues long. The CDR3 DNA sequence: TGCGCCAGCAGCCCGCAGGGTAACTACGAGCAGTACTTC. Protein sequence: CASSPQGNYEQYF.

V is TRBV11-2 and J is TRBJ2-7, with 11 bases lining up with TRBD2. The CDR3 covers 17 residues. V was pared by 1 base and J by 0 bases, with 5 bases of the junction left unmatched. From germline, CDR1 is SGHAT and CDR2 FQNNGV. CDR3 sequence reads: CASSLGRLAGSSYEQYF. CDR3 DNA: TGTGCCAGCAGCTTAGGGCGACTAGCGGGGAGCTCCTACGAGCAGTACTTC.

The chain links TRBV5-6 to TRBJ2-7; D is possibly TRBD1 (6 bases). The CDR3 runs to 15 residues. The ends were cut back, 4 bases at V and 0 bases at J, with 14 bases in the middle. From germline, CDR1 is SGHDT and CDR2 YYEEEE. CDR3 in DNA: TGTGCCAGCAGCAAAAGACAGGAAAACTCCTACGAGCAGTACTTC. Amino acid sequence: CASSKRQENSYEQYF.

This chain uses TRBV4-3 with TRBJ2-1, with D perhaps TRBD2 (6 bases). This CDR3 comprises 15 residues. Per germline, CDR1 LGHNA and CDR2 YSLEER. Trimming stripped 11 bases from V and 9 bases from J, with 26 bases between. The CDR3 region is CAPGGISGIGTEQFF. The CDR3 DNA is TGCGCCCCCGGAGGGATCTCAGGAATAGGCACTGAGCAGTTCTTC.

The chain carries TRBV6-6 and TRBJ1-1; D is perhaps TRBD1 (5 bases). The V and J ends lost 0 bases and 1 base respectively, with 12 bases between them. Per germline, CDR1 MNHNY and CDR2 SVGAGI (reference sequence). CDR3 length: 16 residues. The CDR3 sequence: CASSYSGGTRNTEAFF. The CDR3 DNA reads as TGTGCCAGCAGTTACTCGGGGGGAACCCGGAACACTGAAGCTTTCTTT.

This clone showed up just a few times. The chain recombines TRBV27 with TRBJ2-2, with 7 bases identical to TRBD2. Unmatched junction bases numbered 13, after V lost 10 bases and J lost 2 bases. In germline, CDR1 is MNHEY, CDR2 SMNVEV (reference sequence). The length of the CDR3 is 16 residues. The CDR3 DNA reads as TGTGCCACCAAACCCGTCCTAGCGGTAAACACCGGGGAGCTGTTTTTT. This encodes CATKPVLAVNTGELFF.

The chain links TRBV14 to TRBJ2-1; TRBD2 matches 13 bases. CDR3 size: 17 residues. Germline trimming cut 4 bases from V and 2 bases from J; bases unmatched to any gene: 5. CDR1 SGHDN and CDR2 FVKESK come from the germline V gene. CDR3 sequence reads: CASSPGLAGPTYNEQFF. CDR3 DNA: TGTGCCAGCAGCCCGGGACTAGCGGGACCTACCTACAATGAGCAGTTCTTC.

The rearrangement joins TRBV18 to TRBJ1-1; no reliable D call. This CDR3 spans 14 amino acids. V lost 3 bases and J 1 base, leaving 9 bases between the germline ends. The germline V gene encodes CDR1 KGHSH and CDR2 LQKENI. This CDR3 is CASSPSGTNTEAFF. In nucleotides, the CDR3 is TGTGCCAGCTCACCCTCAGGTACGAACACTGAAGCTTTCTTT.

The V gene is TRBV4-2, the J gene TRBJ1-4, with D unclear. In germline, CDR1 is LGHNA, CDR2 YNFKEQ. The CDR3 has 13 residues. With 0 bases removed from V and 14 bases from J, the gap between germline ends came to 13 bases. In nucleotides, the CDR3 is TGTGCCAGCAGCCAAGATCGGACCGGGAGGCTGTTTTTT. Amino acid sequence: CASSQDRTGRLFF.

The rearrangement joins TRBV21-1 to TRBJ1-5; whether TRBD1, the table's D call, matches the DNA was not checked. TRBV21-1 is noted as a pseudogene. This CDR3 comprises 18 residues. CDR3 sequence: CASSKGGDRGYLTQPQHF. CDR3 nucleotides: TGTGCCAGCAGCAAAGGTGGGGACAGGGGGTATTTGACTCAGCCCCAGCATTTT.